These 30 T cell receptor beta chains were sequenced from one sample in a study of T cell repertoires in cytomegalovirus infection. What these receptors recognize is not known. TCRdb analysed the reads with MiXCR anew, one entry per CDR3 protein. The sample lists fewer than 950,000 distinct CDR3 sequences, over 25% occurring once. The specimen comprised cultured CD8+ T cells from PBMCs, sampled from culture after CMV antigen stimulation. These receptors were taken from a human donor in good health (CMV status not recorded). Some clones in this sample may be carry-over from other donors' samples.

This clonotype has at least ten counts. V gene TRBV11-2 combines with J gene TRBJ2-3; TRBD1 matches at 11 bases. Unmatched junction bases numbered 6, after V lost 0 bases and J lost 4 bases. CDR3 size: 17 residues. Germline V gene sequence: CDR1 SGHAT, CDR2 FQNNGV. CDR3 in DNA: TGTGCCAGCAGCTTAGAAGGACAGGGGGCACCGGCAGATACGCAGTATTTT. This translates into CASSLEGQGAPADTQYF.

A few counts support this clonotype. The V gene is TRBV12-3 or TRBV12-4, the J gene TRBJ1-4, with 7 positions matching TRBD1. V shed 3 bases, J shed 14 bases, and the junction held 9 bases outside the gene matches. This CDR3 region has 13 residues. CDR3 sequence reads: CASSFGQARWLFF. CDR3 nucleotide sequence: TGTGCCAGCAGTTTCGGACAGGCGAGGTGGCTGTTTTTT.

The chain has TRBV20-1 and TRBJ2-1; D gene ambiguous. Trimming removed 6 bases from V and 2 bases from J, with 14 bases in between. This CDR3 spans 14 amino acids. Per germline, CDR1 DFQATT and CDR2 SNEGSKA (reference sequence). CDR3 region: CSATSQRTYNEQFF. The DNA of the CDR3 is TGCAGTGCAACAAGCCAGAGAACCTACAATGAGCAGTTCTTC.

This clonotype has only a few counts. J is TRBJ2-7 and V is TRBV28, with 9 bases matching TRBD1. The V segment lost 5 bases and the J segment 2 bases; nucleotides outside the gene matches: 4. The CDR3 is 14 residues long. Germline V CDR1 and CDR2: MDHEN, SYDVKM. The CDR3 loop reads CASSTDRGPYEQYV. The DNA for the CDR3 is TGTGCCAGCAGTACGGACAGGGGTCCCTACGAGCAGTACGTC.

This clonotype showed up many times. The CDR3 spells CASSIVRANTGELFF. CDR3 DNA sequence: TGTGCCAGTAGTATAGTTAGGGCGAACACCGGGGAGCTGTTTTTT. This chain joins TRBV19 and TRBJ2-2; D is unclear. V gave up 1 base and J gave up 0 bases, with 6 bases separating them. This CDR3 spans 15 amino acids. Germline V gene sequence: CDR1 LNHDA, CDR2 SQIVND (reference sequence).

This clonotype was found once. A much more abundant neighbour one base away suggests this may be a read error. The chain joins TRBV7-9 to TRBJ1-1; no definite D call. This CDR3 spans 12 amino acids. Per germline, CDR1 SEHNR and CDR2 FQNEAQ (reference sequence). V was pared by 5 bases and J by 1 base, with 5 bases between. The CDR3 is CASSTQNTEAFF. CDR3 bases: TGTGCCAGCAGCACCCAGAACACTGAAGCTTTCTTT. The entire variable domain, with the rest obtained from reference TRBV7-9 and TRBJ1-1, is as follows: DTGVSQNPRHKITKRGQNVTFRCDPISEHNRLYWYRQTLGQGPEFLTYFQNEAQLEKSRLLSDRFSAERPKGSFSTLEIQRTEQGDSAMYLCASSTQNTEAFFGQGTRLTVV.

This clonotype was seen a handful of times. The chain employs TRBV7-3 and TRBJ2-1; D may be TRBD1 or TRBD2 (5 bases each). Germline V CDR1 and CDR2: SGHTA, FQGTGA. This CDR3 region has 15 residues. V gave up 0 bases and J gave up 3 bases, with 9 bases separating them. CDR3 residues: CASSLTGGIYNEQFF. The CDR3 DNA is TGTGCCAGCAGCTTAACTGGGGGAATCTACAATGAGCAGTTCTTC.

This clonotype showed up just a few times. This sequence joins TRBV2 and TRBJ1-1; D unresolved. The germline gives CDR1 SNHLY, CDR2 FYNNEI. V gave up 3 bases and J gave up 10 bases, with 12 bases separating them. The CDR3 spans 12 residues. CDR3 region: CASSDTGGGAFF. In DNA form, the CDR3 reads TGTGCCAGCAGTGATACTGGAGGTGGAGCTTTCTTT.

The genes are TRBV2 and TRBJ2-2; a weak D match, TRBD2 (6 bases). Germline CDR1 is SNHLY and CDR2 is FYNNEI. CDR3 length: 15 residues. V was shortened by 2 bases and J by 5 bases, with 12 bases between the two germline ends. In DNA, the CDR3 is TGTGCCAGCAGTGAATTAAAGGCGGGAACCGGGGAGCTGTTTTTT. It translates to CASSELKAGTGELFF.

The chain uses TRBV2 and TRBJ2-7, with D unresolved. The CDR3 loop spans 12 amino acids. V shed 4 bases and J shed 2 bases, with 6 bases lying between them. Germline V lookup: CDR1 SNHLY, CDR2 FYNNEI. The CDR3 sequence is CASSVRAYEQYV. In nucleotides, the CDR3 is TGTGCCAGCAGTGTAAGAGCCTACGAGCAGTACGTC.

The J gene is TRBJ2-3, the V gene TRBV12-3 or TRBV12-4; the D call may be TRBD1 or TRBD2 (5 bases each). V lost 5 bases and J 0 bases, leaving 18 bases between the germline ends. There are 17 residues in the CDR3. CDR3 amino acids: CASSRSRDLYSTDTQYF. As DNA, the CDR3 is TGTGCCAGCAGTCGGTCCCGGGACCTTTATAGCACAGATACGCAGTATTTT.

This chain connects TRBV15 to TRBJ2-7; TRBD2 might be the D (5 bases). The germline V and J ends were trimmed by 3 bases and 2 bases, with 14 bases remaining between them. Germline values: CDR1 LNHNV, CDR2 YYDKDF (reference sequence). CDR3 size: 15 residues. CDR3 DNA: TGTGCCACCAGCAGGAACCGGGAAGGTCCCTACGAGCAGTACTTC. As protein: CATSRNREGPYEQYF.

This clonotype has only a few counts. V and J are TRBV19 and TRBJ2-7, with D perhaps being TRBD1 or TRBD2 (5 bases each). Germline-derived CDR1 and CDR2 are LNHDA and SQIVND (reference sequence). The V and J ends lost 3 bases and 7 bases respectively, with 10 bases between them. This CDR3 comprises 12 residues. CDR3 bases: TGTGCCAGTAGTATTGGGGGTAATGAGCAGTACTTC. Amino acids: CASSIGGNEQYF. Variable domain in full (rest from reference TRBV19 and TRBJ2-7): DGGITQSPKYLFRKEGQNVTLSCEQNLNHDAMYWYRQDPGQGLRLIYYSQIVNDFQKGDIAEGYSVSREKKESFPLTVTSAQKNPTAFYLCASSIGGNEQYFGPGTRLTVT.

J is TRBJ2-4 and V is TRBV11-3; 8 bases map to TRBD1. CDR1 is SGHNT, CDR2 YENEEA, per germline. CDR3 length: 17 amino acids. V lost 5 bases, J lost 0 bases, and 9 bases stayed unmatched. CDR3 sequence: CASSGGQVPLAKNIQYF. CDR3 bases: TGTGCCAGCAGCGGGGGACAGGTACCACTAGCCAAAAACATTCAGTACTTC. The full variable domain, rest sourced from reference TRBV11-3 and TRBJ2-4, is EAGVVQSPRYKIIEKKQPVAFWCNPISGHNTLYWYLQNLGQGPELLIRYENEEAVDDSQLPKDRFSAERLKGVDSTLKIQPAELGDSAVYLCASSGGQVPLAKNIQYFGAGTRLSVL.

V and J are TRBV18 and TRBJ2-7; D gene ambiguous. Trimming shortened V by 3 bases and J by 2 bases, and 23 bases separated the two germline ends. CDR3 length equals 18 residues. The germline V gene encodes CDR1 KGHSH and CDR2 LQKENI. In nucleotides, the CDR3 is TGTGCCAGCTCACCGTTAGTTTATGACGGAGAAATCCCCTACGAGCAGTACTTC. Translated, it gives CASSPLVYDGEIPYEQYF.

The sample holds one count of this clonotype. This chain links TRBV27 with TRBJ1-1, with D unresolved. The germline CDR1 and CDR2 sequences are MNHEY and SMNVEV (reference sequence). The CDR3 consists of 13 residues. Trimming pared 6 bases from V and 4 bases from J, leaving 12 bases between. The CDR3 nucleotides read TGTGCCAGCAGCCCACGGGAGTTCACTGAAGCTTTCTTT. This encodes CASSPREFTEAFF.

The chain has TRBV7-3 and TRBJ2-1; TRBD2 aligns across 13 bases. The J segment lost 7 bases and the V segment lost 5 bases, leaving 5 bases of the junction unmatched. Looked up from germline, CDR1 is SGHTA and CDR2 is FQGTGA. This CDR3 spans 15 amino acids. The CDR3 is CASSHTSGGVNEQFF. In DNA form, the CDR3 reads TGTGCCAGCAGCCATACTAGCGGGGGGGTTAATGAGCAGTTCTTC. Supplemented by reference TRBV7-3 and TRBJ2-1, the full variable domain reads GAGVSQTPSNKVTEKGKYVELRCDPISGHTALYWYRQSLGQGPEFLIYFQGTGAADDSGLPNDRFFAVRPEGSVSTLKIQRTERGDSAVYLCASSHTSGGVNEQFFGPGTRLTVL.

The table lists this clonotype with a few counts. V gene TRBV27 combines with J gene TRBJ2-1, with D possibly being TRBD1 (5 bases). Germline CDR1 MNHEY, CDR2 SMNVEV (reference sequence). The CDR3 has 13 amino acids. Trimming cost V 8 bases and J 3 bases, with 11 bases left between them. This chain's CDR3 is CASGHPGYNEQFF. The CDR3 region has the DNA TGTGCCAGCGGACATCCCGGCTACAATGAGCAGTTCTTC.

This sequence joins TRBV12-3 or TRBV12-4 and TRBJ2-7; D unclear. The CDR3 loop spans 13 amino acids. V dropped 2 bases and J dropped 7 bases, with 12 bases sitting between them. The CDR3, as DNA: TGTGCCAGCAGTTTAAGTACTACTGGAGAGCAGTACGTC. Translating gives CASSLSTTGEQYV.

This clonotype was recorded a few times. J is TRBJ1-1 and V is TRBV7-8; 7 nucleotides match TRBD1. After removal of 10 bases from V and 0 bases from J, the junction contained 11 bases not matched to a gene. Germline V lookup: CDR1 SGHVS, CDR2 FQNEAQ. The CDR3 totals 15 residues. CDR3 coding DNA: TGTGCCACCCGGCCACCGGGACAGTTGAACACTGAAGCTTTCTTT. This translates into CATRPPGQLNTEAFF.

Only a few counts were recorded for this clonotype. This chain uses TRBV4-1 with TRBJ2-3; 7 bases are a match to TRBD1. Germline V lookup: CDR1 MGHRA, CDR2 YSYEKL. This CDR3 comprises 16 residues. Trimming removed 3 bases from V and 4 bases from J; junction bases left unmatched: 10. CDR3 sequence: CASSQRRQGSSDTQYF. The CDR3 bases are TGCGCCAGCAGCCAGCGTCGACAGGGCTCGTCAGATACGCAGTATTTT.

This clonotype was seen ten or more times. The chain links TRBV11-3 to TRBJ2-1; D unclear. Trimming removed 3 bases from V and 6 bases from J, with 9 bases in between. Germline V gives CDR1 SGHNT, CDR2 YENEEA. The CDR3 covers 13 residues. In nucleotides, the CDR3 is TGTGCCAGCAGCTTGCCGGGTCGCAATGAGCAGTTCTTC. This codes for CASSLPGRNEQFF. Combining the CDR3 with reference TRBV11-3 and TRBJ2-1 gives the whole variable domain EAGVVQSPRYKIIEKKQPVAFWCNPISGHNTLYWYLQNLGQGPELLIRYENEEAVDDSQLPKDRFSAERLKGVDSTLKIQPAELGDSAVYLCASSLPGRNEQFFGPGTRLTVL.

Notes on this clonotype: The junction differs from germline at one of its ends, possibly a read error. The chain recombines TRBV12-3 or TRBV12-4 with TRBJ1-2; D ambiguous. This CDR3 spans 13 amino acids. The DNA of the CDR3 is TGTACCAGCACCGCCGGAGCTAACTATGGCTACACCTTC. Its translation: CTSTAGANYGYTF.

This clonotype was seen many times. J is TRBJ2-1 and V is TRBV7-6, with TRBD1 matching over 7 bases. This CDR3 has 15 amino acids. V gave up 2 bases and J gave up 3 bases; unmatched junction bases: 4. CDR1 is SGHVS and CDR2 is FNYEAQ in the germline V gene. The CDR3 is CASSLMGTDYNEQFF. As DNA, the CDR3 is TGTGCCAGCAGCTTAATGGGGACAGACTACAATGAGCAGTTCTTC.

The J gene is TRBJ2-5, the V gene TRBV11-2; D unresolved. CDR1 is SGHAT and CDR2 is FQNNGV in the germline V gene. The CDR3 runs 13 residues. Between the trimmed V and J ends, which lost 5 bases and 5 bases, there was a span of 12 bases. DNA for the CDR3: TGTGCCAGCAGCCTCCTAGTTTGGGAGACCCAGTACTTC. Residues: CASSLLVWETQYF. Supplemented by reference TRBV11-2 and TRBJ2-5, the full variable domain reads EAGVAQSPRYKIIEKRQSVAFWCNPISGHATLYWYQQILGQGPKLLIQFQNNGVVDDSQLPKDRFSAERLKGVDSTLKIQPAKLEDSAVYLCASSLLVWETQYFGPGTRLLVL.

This clonotype was detected only once. The CDR3 loop is CAIAKPGPPNTGELFF. In DNA, the CDR3 is TGTGCCATCGCGAAACCGGGACCTCCGAACACCGGGGAGCTGTTTTTT. The rearrangement joins TRBV10-3 to TRBJ2-2; D possibly uses TRBD1 or TRBD2 (5 bases each). This CDR3 has 16 amino acids. Germline loops: CDR1 ENHRY, CDR2 SYGVKD. V was trimmed by 8 bases and J by 0 bases, leaving 16 bases between them.

This clonotype was observed a few times. This chain uses TRBV2 with TRBJ2-3; 7 nucleotides align to TRBD1. Trimming removed 6 bases from V and 2 bases from J; junction bases left unmatched: 11. CDR1 is SNHLY and CDR2 is FYNNEI in the germline V gene. This CDR3 has 16 amino acids. The CDR3: CASRLLGTDVTDTQYF. As DNA, the CDR3 is TGTGCCAGCAGATTACTCGGGACAGATGTCACAGATACGCAGTATTTT.

The chain combines TRBV7-9 with TRBJ1-2; possibly TRBD1 for D (6 bases). The CDR3 covers 12 residues. Trimming took 10 bases from V and 0 from J, leaving 9 bases between them. Germline V gene sequence: CDR1 SEHNR, CDR2 FQNEAQ (reference sequence). In DNA form, the CDR3 reads TGTGCCACGGACAGAGCTAACTATGGCTACACCTTC. The encoded protein is CATDRANYGYTF.

The genes are TRBV6-5 and TRBJ2-1; tentatively, D is TRBD2 (6 bases). Germline-derived CDR1 and CDR2 are MNHEY and SVGAGI. The ends were cut back, 0 bases at V and 7 bases at J, with 16 bases in the middle. The CDR3 contains 16 residues. The CDR3 sequence is CASSYSALAVSNEQFF. The CDR3 DNA is TGTGCCAGCAGTTACTCGGCGTTAGCGGTTTCAAATGAGCAGTTCTTC.

The rearrangement joins TRBV7-4 to TRBJ2-5; no clear D gene. The length of the CDR3 is 12 residues. Germline-derived CDR1 and CDR2 are SGHVT and SQSDAQ. Trimming shortened V by 2 bases and J by 5 bases, and 6 bases separated the two germline ends. The CDR3 DNA reads as TGTGCCAGCAGCTTAATTACGGAGACCCAGTACTTC. It is translated as CASSLITETQYF.